This entry features one T cell receptor beta chain sequence. Its cognate antigen is unknown. V shed 1 base and J shed 0 bases, with 12 bases lying between them. The CDR3 is 17 amino acids. Germline CDR1 and CDR2: MGHRA and YSYEKL. The data were obtained in a study of cytomegalovirus exposure and HLA in healthy donors. General study findings and limits: HLA restriction was apparent for most CMV-associated TCR beta chains in a later analysis. Certain indistinguishable V segments, among them TRBV6-2 and TRBV6-3, were excluded. What a later analysis reportedly showed was that an Asian-associated ancestry cluster had fewer N-insertions than the approximately 670-donor mean.

PCR was performed using 60 Vbeta and 13 Jbeta primers. Here immunoSEQ multiplex PCR was the method, and the copy in TCRdb shows in-frame clones only, minus some. The profile shows fewer than 200,000 clones, roughly 80% of them singletons. Healthy bone marrow donors made up the donor group. This receptor was obtained from a woman under 30 in good health and CMV-seronegative. Source material: PBMCs. The chain combines TRBV4-1 with TRBJ2-2; no definite D call. CDR3 in amino acids: CASSQVWSVSNTGELFF. CDR3 in DNA: TGCGCCAGCAGCCAAGTATGGTCGGTATCGAACACCGGGGAGCTGTTTTTT.